Listed below are T cell receptor beta chains from one sample, sequenced in a study of blood T cells in healthy people across ages. MiXCR, run by TCRdb on the 5' RACE reads, gives a single entry per CDR3 protein. The sample has roughly 800,000 distinct CDR3 sequences, roughly 25% seen once. The sample also formed part of further work on T cells of mothers and their children.

Specimen: blood. The receptors were gathered from a boy aged 10-17 years in good health. Both conserved end residues are part of each CDR3. D genes are given only for firm matches. Not all rows give a size; the values are once, few, many and, for expanded clones, a class.

CDR3 protein	CDR3 DNA	V gene	J gene	clone size	D gene
CASSFPGTGREQFF	TGCGCCAGCAGTTTCCCCGGGACAGGGCGAGAGCAGTTCTTC	TRBV5-1	TRBJ2-1	-	TRBD1
CASSFSYREQFF	TGTGCCAGCAGTTTTTCCTATCGTGAGCAGTTCTTC	TRBV27	TRBJ2-1	few	-
CASSVGISYSYEQYF	TGTGCCAGCAGCGTCGGCATTTCCTACTCCTACGAGCAGTACTTC	TRBV9	TRBJ2-7	many	-
CSVEFSANYGYTF	TGCAGCGTCGAGTTCAGCGCCAACTATGGCTACACCTTC	TRBV29-1	TRBJ1-2	-	-
CASSVGPSTDEKLFF	TGTGCCAGCAGCGTAGGGCCGAGTACCGATGAAAAACTGTTTTTT	TRBV9	TRBJ1-4	-	-
CSARTSGGEETQYF	TGCAGCGCCCGGACTAGCGGGGGGGAAGAGACCCAGTACTTC	TRBV29-1	TRBJ2-5	few	TRBD2
CASSNVQGAGEKLFF	TGCGCCAGCAGCAACGTACAGGGGGCGGGAGAAAAACTGTTTTTT	TRBV5-1	TRBJ1-4	-	TRBD1
CSVAGDGYEQYF	TGCAGTGTTGCGGGAGACGGGTACGAGCAGTACTTC	TRBV20-1	TRBJ2-7	few	TRBD2
CASSTRTSSNNEQFF	TGTGCCAGCAGTACTCGGACTAGCAGCAACAATGAGCAGTTCTTC	TRBV27	TRBJ2-1	few	TRBD2
CASSQKVGYEQYF	TGCGCCAGCAGCCAGAAGGTGGGCTACGAGCAGTACTTC	TRBV4-1	TRBJ2-7	few	-
CASSQLQGEEDTQYF	TGCGCCAGCAGCCAATTACAGGGGGAAGAGGATACGCAGTATTTT	TRBV4-1	TRBJ2-3	few	TRBD1
CAGSYSGSSTDTQYF	TGTGCCGGCAGTTACAGCGGATCTAGCACAGATACGCAGTATTTT	TRBV6-2/TRBV6-3	TRBJ2-3	-	-
CASSLVAGEFTDTQYF	TGTGCCAGCAGCTTAGTAGCGGGAGAGTTCACAGATACGCAGTATTTT	TRBV7-3	TRBJ2-3	-	TRBD2
CASTGTDPSAIEKLFF	TGTGCCAGCACTGGGACAGACCCCTCCGCGATCGAAAAACTGTTTTTT	TRBV12-3/TRBV12-4	TRBJ1-4	few	TRBD1
CASSEGPGGVLAQYF	TGTGCCAGCAGCGAGGGCCCAGGCGGGGTCTTGGCCCAGTACTTC	TRBV5-8	TRBJ2-5	-	-
CASSPTRLAGGPYEQYF	TGTGCCAGCAGTCCGACCCGACTAGCGGGAGGGCCTTACGAGCAGTACTTC	TRBV6-2/TRBV6-3	TRBJ2-7	-	TRBD2
CASSLERSRRYEQFF	TGTGCCAGCAGCTTGGAGCGGAGTAGGAGGTATGAGCAGTTCTTC	TRBV28	TRBJ2-1	-	-
CAITGTPKRDEQYF	TGTGCCATTACCGGCACTCCGAAGCGTGACGAGCAGTACTTC	TRBV10-3	TRBJ2-7	few	-
CASSLVGLAGDNEQFF	TGCGCCAGCAGCTTGGTGGGACTAGCGGGAGACAATGAGCAGTTCTTC	TRBV5-1	TRBJ2-1	few	TRBD2
CASSLDRREKLFF	TGTGCCAGCAGTTTGGACAGACGCGAAAAACTGTTTTTT	TRBV7-2	TRBJ1-4	-	-
CASSEWSEVYEQYF	TGTGCCAGCAGTGAATGGTCAGAAGTTTACGAGCAGTACTTC	TRBV6-1	TRBJ2-7	-	-
CASSLGTGSEQFF	TGTGCCAGCAGCTTAGGGACTGGGAGTGAGCAGTTCTTC	TRBV11-2	TRBJ2-1	-	-
CASSLVSGRASTPPNEQFF	TGCGCCAGCAGCTTGGTTAGCGGGAGGGCTAGTACCCCTCCCAATGAGCAGTTCTTC	TRBV5-1	TRBJ2-1	-	TRBD2
CASSLDGLAGETQYF	TGTGCCAGCAGCTTAGACGGACTAGCGGGAGAGACCCAGTACTTC	TRBV7-2	TRBJ2-5	-	TRBD2
CASSAGRVSYNEQFF	TGTGCCAGCTCGGCAGGGCGGGTCTCCTACAATGAGCAGTTCTTC	TRBV27	TRBJ2-1	few	-
CASSPLGDSSYEQYF	TGTGCCAGCAGTCCCCTTGGGGACAGCTCCTACGAGCAGTACTTC	TRBV12-3/TRBV12-4	TRBJ2-7	-	TRBD1
CATARRISYEQYF	TGTGCCACCGCTCGGCGGATCTCCTACGAGCAGTACTTC	TRBV2	TRBJ2-7	-	-
CASTPTGLNYGYTF	TGTGCCAGCACCCCGACAGGGCTAAACTATGGCTACACCTTC	TRBV6-1	TRBJ1-2	-	TRBD1
CASSYAPGTNEQFF	TGTGCCAGCAGTTACGCGCCGGGGACGAATGAGCAGTTCTTC	TRBV6-5	TRBJ2-1	once	-
CASSETGVGGTIYF	TGCGCCAGCAGCGAGACCGGAGTGGGAGGAACCATATATTTT	TRBV5-1	TRBJ1-3	few	-
CASSPYTGESRYEQYF	TGCGCCAGCAGCCCCTACACAGGGGAAAGTAGGTACGAGCAGTACTTC	TRBV5-1	TRBJ2-7	-	TRBD1
CASSQVSFPHAKYNEQFF	TGCGCCAGCAGCCAAGTTTCTTTCCCCCATGCAAAGTACAATGAGCAGTTCTTC	TRBV4-3	TRBJ2-1	few	-
CASSLDRLQETQYF	TGTGCCAGCAGTTTGGATCGGTTACAAGAGACCCAGTACTTC	TRBV5-6	TRBJ2-5	many	-
CASMGVKGEQYF	TGTGCCAGCATGGGGGTAAAGGGTGAGCAGTACTTC	TRBV7-9	TRBJ2-5	-	-
CATSDFNGIEQFF	TGTGCCACCAGTGATTTTAACGGTATTGAGCAGTTCTTC	TRBV24-1	TRBJ2-1	-	-
CASSLAPGVFTGELFF	TGTGCCAGCAGCTTAGCTCCAGGGGTTTTCACCGGGGAGCTGTTTTTT	TRBV11-3	TRBJ2-2	-	-
CASIGVGSPQETQYF	TGTGCCAGCATCGGAGTGGGCAGCCCTCAAGAGACCCAGTACTTC	TRBV2	TRBJ2-5	-	-
CASRAGTSGIGEQFF	TGTGCCAGCCGAGCCGGGACTAGCGGGATTGGTGAGCAGTTCTTC	TRBV12-3/TRBV12-4	TRBJ2-1	-	TRBD2
CASSQMGQAQETQYF	TGCGCCAGCAGCCAAATGGGACAGGCACAAGAGACCCAGTACTTC	TRBV5-1	TRBJ2-5	-	TRBD1
CATSDRGRVRSDTQYF	TGTGCCACCAGTGACCGCGGGAGGGTTCGTTCAGATACGCAGTATTTT	TRBV24-1	TRBJ2-3	-	TRBD2
CASSLEQGAPIQYF	TGTGCCAGCAGCTTAGAACAGGGGGCCCCCATTCAGTACTTC	TRBV7-2	TRBJ2-4	few	TRBD1
CASSLVSQGYTEAFF	TGCGCCAGCAGCTTGGTTTCCCAGGGCTACACTGAAGCTTTCTTT	TRBV5-1	TRBJ1-1	few	-
CASAPRGSYEQYF	TGTGCCAGCGCCCCCAGGGGTAGTTACGAGCAGTACTTC	TRBV27	TRBJ2-7	-	-
CASSHRDYQETQYF	TGTGCCAGCAGCCACCGGGACTACCAAGAGACCCAGTACTTC	TRBV7-9	TRBJ2-5	-	-
CASSEARDSLTYGYTF	TGTGCCAGCAGCGAGGCCCGGGACAGCCTTACTTATGGCTACACCTTC	TRBV7-9	TRBJ1-2	-	TRBD1
CSVVAVHGWEQYF	TGCAGCGTTGTAGCGGTACACGGGTGGGAGCAGTACTTC	TRBV29-1	TRBJ2-7	-	-
CASSYSTGSQSYEQYF	TGTGCCAGCAGTTACTCGACAGGGTCACAATCCTACGAGCAGTACTTC	TRBV6-5	TRBJ2-7	once	TRBD1
CASSLVGMRTGELFF	TGTGCCAGCAGCTTAGTTGGGATGCGGACCGGGGAGCTGTTTTTT	TRBV7-9	TRBJ2-2	few	-
CSAQNSRTLQETQYF	TGCAGTGCCCAGAACTCCAGAACTCTCCAAGAGACCCAGTACTTC	TRBV20-1	TRBJ2-5	few	-
CASSYTSGGRETQYF	TGTGCCAGCAGTTATACTAGCGGGGGGAGGGAGACCCAGTACTTC	TRBV2	TRBJ2-5	few	TRBD2